These 10 T cell receptor beta chains were sequenced from one sample in a study of identical twins. One entry per CDR3 protein, called by TCRdb with MiXCR from the 5' RACE reads. The repertoire includes approximately 500,000 distinct CDR3 sequences, around 24% of them detected once, and around 3% sits in the top ten. These records were also assigned to another study, of T cells expressing NK-cell markers.

Sequencing was done on a sample of CD4+ T cells sorted from blood. The receptors derive from a woman aged 18-29 years in good health.

This clonotype has just a few counts. The chain employs TRBV6-5 and TRBJ2-4; the D gene is possibly TRBD2 (5 bases). V gave up 2 bases and J gave up 13 bases, with 9 bases separating them. The CDR3 runs to 11 residues. Germline values: CDR1 MNHEY, CDR2 SVGAGI. CDR3 sequence reads: CASSYGGRQYF. DNA of the CDR3: TGTGCCAGCAGTTACGGCGGGCGGCAGTACTTC.

There are a few counts of this clonotype. The CDR3 reads CASSEGMSYGYTF. The CDR3 DNA sequence: TGTGCCAGCAGTGAAGGGATGAGCTATGGCTACACCTTC. The chain links TRBV6-1 to TRBJ1-2, with D hard to call. V gave up 1 base and J gave up 4 bases, with 7 bases separating them. Germline values: CDR1 MNHNS, CDR2 SASEGT. CDR3 length: 13 amino acids.

This clonotype was observed a handful of times. The chain links TRBV29-1 to TRBJ2-2, with 15 bases that match TRBD2. The CDR3 extends over 15 amino acids. Unmatched junction bases numbered 5, after V lost 5 bases and J lost 7 bases. In germline, CDR1 is SQVTM, CDR2 ANQGSEA. Here the CDR3 DNA reads TGCAGCGTTCGGACTAGCGGGAGGGCAGACGGGGAGCTGTTTTTT. Translation: CSVRTSGRADGELFF.

This clonotype was observed a handful of times. In DNA, the CDR3 is TGCAGCGTCCTCCCGGGCAGGGGTACGAGTGAGCAGTTCTTC. This encodes CSVLPGRGTSEQFF. V is TRBV29-1 and J is TRBJ2-1; possible D gene TRBD1, 6 bases. Looked up from germline, CDR1 is SQVTM and CDR2 is ANQGSEA. Trimming cost V 6 bases and J 9 bases, with 21 bases left between them. The CDR3 contains 14 residues.

This sequence joins TRBV7-2 and TRBJ2-7; the D gene is possibly TRBD2 (5 bases). The V end lost 5 bases, the J end lost 4 bases, and 21 bases lay between the germline ends. Germline CDR1 is SGHTA and CDR2 is FQGNSA. The CDR3 runs 16 residues. The DNA of the CDR3 is TGTGCCAGCAGCCCCATTTCACGGGATATAGGGTACGAGCAGTACTTC. It codes for CASSPISRDIGYEQYF.

This clonotype is a singleton in its sample. The gene calls are TRBV5-1 and TRBJ2-3; the match to TRBD2 covers 12 bases. Germline V gene sequence: CDR1 SGHRS, CDR2 YFSETQ. The junction had 11 bases not matched to a gene; V was cut back by 4 bases and J by 2 bases. This CDR3 contains 18 residues. The CDR3 DNA sequence: TGCGCCAGCAGCAGCGGGAGGACTAGCGGGATTCACACAGATACGCAGTATTTT. Translated, it gives CASSSGRTSGIHTDTQYF.

The sample holds a few counts of this clonotype. The V and J genes are TRBV11-2 and TRBJ2-1; weak D call: TRBD2 (6 bases). The CDR3 spans 16 residues. V lost 0 bases to trimming and J lost 3 bases, with 12 bases between them. Germline V gene lookup returns CDR1 SGHAT and CDR2 FQNNGV. The CDR3 spells CASSLDSRGSYNEQFF. The CDR3 DNA is TGTGCCAGCAGCTTAGATAGCCGGGGGAGCTACAATGAGCAGTTCTTC.

The chain combines TRBV5-1 with TRBJ1-1; D gene unclear. CDR3 length: 13 amino acids. Germline-derived CDR1 and CDR2 are SGHRS and YFSETQ. V lost 4 bases to trimming and J lost 1 base, with 8 bases between them. CDR3 sequence reads: CASSTPRNTEAFF. The CDR3 DNA is TGCGCCAGCAGCACCCCACGGAACACTGAAGCTTTCTTT.

To note about this clonotype: A much larger clone differs by one base, so this may be a read error. This chain connects TRBV12-3 or TRBV12-4 to TRBJ2-7, with TRBD2 as a possible D gene (6 bases). Trimming stripped 5 bases from V and 3 bases from J, with 11 bases between. This CDR3 comprises 13 residues. The CDR3 DNA follows: TGTGCCAGCAGTCGGATGGGGGGCTACGAGCAGTACTTC. Encoded protein: CASSRMGGYEQYF.

This sequence joins TRBV7-9 and TRBJ1-1; D ambiguous. V lost 5 bases to trimming and J lost 7 bases, with 11 bases between them. There are 12 residues in the CDR3. Germline V gene lookup returns CDR1 SEHNR and CDR2 FQNEAQ (reference sequence). In DNA, the CDR3 is TGTGCCAGCAGCCCCCGGGAGGGTGAAGCTTTCTTT. Translation: CASSPREGEAFF.